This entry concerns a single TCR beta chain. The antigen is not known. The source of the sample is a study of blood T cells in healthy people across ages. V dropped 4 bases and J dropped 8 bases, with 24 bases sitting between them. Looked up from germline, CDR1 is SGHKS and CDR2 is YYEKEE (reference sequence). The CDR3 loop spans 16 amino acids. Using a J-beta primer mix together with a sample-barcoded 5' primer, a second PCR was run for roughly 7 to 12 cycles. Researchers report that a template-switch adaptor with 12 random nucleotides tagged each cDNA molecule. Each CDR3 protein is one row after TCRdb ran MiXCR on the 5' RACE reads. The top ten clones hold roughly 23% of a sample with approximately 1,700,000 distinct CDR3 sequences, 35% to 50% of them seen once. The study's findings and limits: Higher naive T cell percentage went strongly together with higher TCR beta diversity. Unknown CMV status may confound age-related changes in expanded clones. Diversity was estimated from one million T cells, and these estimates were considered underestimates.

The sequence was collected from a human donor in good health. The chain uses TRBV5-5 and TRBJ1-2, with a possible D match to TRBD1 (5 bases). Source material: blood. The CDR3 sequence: CASSPYPQVSSVGYTF. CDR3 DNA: TGTGCCAGCAGCCCTTACCCACAGGTCTCTTCGGTCGGCTACACCTTC.